The sequence of this T cell receptor beta chain was determined in a study of OX40 agonist ivuxolimab in advanced cancers. On the study more broadly: Ivuxolimab, which patients received intravenously every 2 weeks, was dosed at 0.01 to 10 mg/kg. Patients receiving dose escalation had hepatocellular carcinoma, melanoma, renal cell or head and neck cancer. Having had anti-PD-1, anti-PD-L1 or anti-CTLA-4 therapy before was allowed, and about 42% had some.

Assay: immunoSEQ multiplex PCR; the TCRdb copy retains only in-frame clones and omits some. The sample carries about 64,000 clones, roughly 80% recorded once. This CDR3 contains 14 residues. The germline V gene has CDR1 MNHNS and CDR2 SASEGT. J was trimmed by 0 bases and V by 8 bases; bases with no gene match: 6. Points from the study as a whole: Expanded clones belonging to CD8+ T cells outnumbered, on average, those of CD4+.

In this sample, this clone turned up many times. Its antigen is not known. The rearrangement uses TRBV6-1 and TRBJ1-1; 7 bases match TRBD1. The specimen comprised CD4+ or CD8+ T cells sorted from blood, sampled in a trial of the OX40 agonist ivuxolimab. The clonotype was recovered from an adult with an advanced solid tumor such as melanoma, head and neck, liver or kidney cancer. CDR3 protein: CASQLTGMNTEAFF. The CDR3 nucleotides read TGTGCCAGCCAACTGACAGGGATGAACACTGAAGCTTTCTTT.